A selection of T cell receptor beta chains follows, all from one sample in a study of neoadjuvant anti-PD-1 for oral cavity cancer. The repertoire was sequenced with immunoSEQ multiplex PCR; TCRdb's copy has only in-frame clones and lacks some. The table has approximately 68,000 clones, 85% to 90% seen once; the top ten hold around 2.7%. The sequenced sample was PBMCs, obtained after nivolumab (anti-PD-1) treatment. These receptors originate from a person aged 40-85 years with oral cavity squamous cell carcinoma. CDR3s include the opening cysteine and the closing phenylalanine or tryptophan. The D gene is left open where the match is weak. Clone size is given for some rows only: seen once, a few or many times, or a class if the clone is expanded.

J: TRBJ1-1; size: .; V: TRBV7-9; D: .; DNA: TGTGCCAGCAGCTTACGCGGGACGGTGAACACTGAAGCTTTCTTT; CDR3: CASSLRGTVNTEAFF
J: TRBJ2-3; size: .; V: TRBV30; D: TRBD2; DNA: TGTGCCGGGCTAGCGGGGGTTAGCACAGATACGCAGTATTTT; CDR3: CAGLAGVSTDTQYF
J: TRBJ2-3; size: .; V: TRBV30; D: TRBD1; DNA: TGTGCCTGGAGGACCGGACAGGGTCCGGATACGCAGTATTTT; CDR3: CAWRTGQGPDTQYF
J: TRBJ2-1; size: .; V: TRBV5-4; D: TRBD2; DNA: TGTGCCAGCAGCTCGCTAGCGGGAGGCCCTCGCGGGGGGGTCTTC; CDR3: CASSSLAGGPRGGVF
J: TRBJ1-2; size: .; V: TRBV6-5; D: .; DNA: TGTGCCAGCAGTTACAATATCTACTATGGCTACACCTTC; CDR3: CASSYNIYYGYTF
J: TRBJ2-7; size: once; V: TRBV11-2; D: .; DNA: TGTGCCAGCACCCACACCATGCTCCGGGCGGGTGAGCAGTACTTC; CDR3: CASTHTMLRAGEQYF
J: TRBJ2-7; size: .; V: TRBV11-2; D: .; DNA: TGTGCCAGCAGCTTAACCCGATCAGGGGCCTACGAGCAGTACTTC; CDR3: CASSLTRSGAYEQYF
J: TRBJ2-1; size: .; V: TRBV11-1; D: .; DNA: TGTGCCAGCAGCTTAGTAGCTTTAAGCTCCTACAATGAGCAGTTCTTC; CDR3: CASSLVALSSYNEQFF
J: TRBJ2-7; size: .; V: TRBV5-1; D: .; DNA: TGCGCCAGCAGCTTAAGGACTGGACCCTCCTACGAGCAGTACTTC; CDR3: CASSLRTGPSYEQYF
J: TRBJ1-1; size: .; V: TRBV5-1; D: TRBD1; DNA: TGCGCCAGCAGCTTGGACAGGGGGAATACTGAAGCTTTCTTT; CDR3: CASSLDRGNTEAFF
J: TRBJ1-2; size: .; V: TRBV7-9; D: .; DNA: TGTGCCAGCAGCTTCGTCGATACAGGGAGCAACGGCTACACCTTC; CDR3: CASSFVDTGSNGYTF
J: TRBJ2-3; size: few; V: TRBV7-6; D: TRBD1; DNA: TGTGCCAGCAGCTCCTACGACAGGGGGGTAAATACGCAGTATTTT; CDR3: CASSSYDRGVNTQYF
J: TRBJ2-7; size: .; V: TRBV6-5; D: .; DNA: TGTGCCAGCAGCGGGACCGGGACCTACGAGCAGTACTTC; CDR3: CASSGTGTYEQYF
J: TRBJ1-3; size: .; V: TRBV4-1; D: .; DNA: TGCGCCAGCAGCCATCCCGGCCAAACCTCTGGAAACACCATATATTTT; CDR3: CASSHPGQTSGNTIYF
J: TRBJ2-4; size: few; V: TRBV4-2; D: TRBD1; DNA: TGTGCCAGCAGCCAAGCCCAAAGCTCCCCGACAGGGAGCGACATTCAGTACTTC; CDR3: CASSQAQSSPTGSDIQYF
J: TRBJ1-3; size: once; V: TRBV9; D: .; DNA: TGTGCCAGCAGCGTAGTGGGAAACACCATATATTTT; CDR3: CASSVVGNTIYF
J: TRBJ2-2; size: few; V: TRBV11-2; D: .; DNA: TGTGCCAGCAGCTTATACCTGGACAGAAACACCGGGGAGCTGTTTTTT; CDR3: CASSLYLDRNTGELFF
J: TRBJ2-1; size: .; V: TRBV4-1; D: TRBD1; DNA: TGCGCCAGCAGCTGGGACAGGGTTGGTGAGCAGTTCTTC; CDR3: CASSWDRVGEQFF
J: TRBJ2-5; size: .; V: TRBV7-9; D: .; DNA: TGTGCCAGCAGCTTAGAGGGTCCTCAGACCCAGTACTTC; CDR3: CASSLEGPQTQYF
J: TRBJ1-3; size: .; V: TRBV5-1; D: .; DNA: TGCGCCAGCAAGGCCTCTACCTCTGGAAACACCATATATTTT; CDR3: CASKASTSGNTIYF
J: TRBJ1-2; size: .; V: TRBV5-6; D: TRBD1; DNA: TGTGCCAGCAGCTGGACAGGGACGGGGGGCTACACCTTC; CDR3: CASSWTGTGGYTF
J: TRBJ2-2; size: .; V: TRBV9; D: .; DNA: TGTGCCAGCAGCCGACTTGGCGGTGCGACCGGGGAGCTGTTTTTT; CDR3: CASSRLGGATGELFF
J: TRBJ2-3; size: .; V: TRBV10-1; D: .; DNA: TGCGCCAGCAGTGACGTCTCAGTCTCTAGCACAGATACGCAGTATTTT; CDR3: CASSDVSVSSTDTQYF
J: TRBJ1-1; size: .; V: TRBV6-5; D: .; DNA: TGTGCCAGCAGTCCCTCCCACAGGAGCACTGAAGCTTTCTTT; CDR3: CASSPSHRSTEAFF
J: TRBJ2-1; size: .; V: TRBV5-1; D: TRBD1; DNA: TGCGCCAGCAGCACCATACGGACAGGAAGCTCCTACAATGAGCAGTTCTTC; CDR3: CASSTIRTGSSYNEQFF
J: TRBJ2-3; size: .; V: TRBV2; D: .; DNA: TGTGCCAGCACTAATGGAGGTTTCACAGATACGCAGTATTTT; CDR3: CASTNGGFTDTQYF
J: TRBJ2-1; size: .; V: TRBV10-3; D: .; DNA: TGTGCCATCAGGGAGAAACAATGGAGCAGGTCCAGCGAGCAGTTCTTC; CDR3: CAIREKQWSRSSEQFF
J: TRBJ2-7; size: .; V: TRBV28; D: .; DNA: TGTGCCAGCAGTGAGATCGGACAAAACGAGCAGTACTTC; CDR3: CASSEIGQNEQYF
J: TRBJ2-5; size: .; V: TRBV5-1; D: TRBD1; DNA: TGCGCCAGCAGCTTCGGACAGGGCCCTCAAGAGACCCAGTACTTC; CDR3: CASSFGQGPQETQYF
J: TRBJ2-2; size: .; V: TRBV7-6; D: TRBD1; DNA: TGTGCCAGCAGCTGGACAGGGGGAGGCGGGGAGCTGTTTTTT; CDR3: CASSWTGGGGELFF
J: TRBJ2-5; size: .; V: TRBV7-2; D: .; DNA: TGTGCCAGCAGCTACCAGGATGGGGGGCAAGAGACCCAGTACTTC; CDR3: CASSYQDGGQETQYF